This T cell receptor beta chain was captured by sequencing in a study of control samples from healthy donors and cancer patients. J gave up 9 bases and V 5 bases, and 9 bases lay outside the gene matches. Germline lookup yields CDR1 SGHNT and CDR2 YENEEA. The CDR3 has 15 amino acids. This table comes from immunoSEQ multiplex PCR, and its TCRdb copy is limited to in-frame clones, with some not included. The sample records around 70,000 clones, roughly 93% being singletons. Specimen: blood. This receptor was taken from a woman in her twenties or thirties in good health. The chain links TRBV11-3 to TRBJ2-1; 11 bases line up with TRBD1. This chain's CDR3 is CASSPRTGGKGEQFF. The CDR3 bases are TGTGCCAGCAGCCCTCGGACAGGGGGCAAAGGTGAGCAGTTCTTC.